These 22 T cell receptor beta chains originate from one sample sequenced in a study of beta chain features in type 1 diabetes listed by TCRdb under 2018. Library method: the immunoSEQ multiplex PCR assay. The entire amount of isolated RNA was reverse transcribed using the High Capacity cDNA Reverse Transcription Kit, so the sequenced TCRB transcripts were expressed ones. The clones in this table, taken by TCRdb from immuneACCESS, are in-frame only. Not every clone is retained; where verified, under half of the shortfall comes from an unresolved V gene, and the cause of the rest is unknown. The sample yields around 400,000 clones; more than 12% were counted once. Under 0.02% of the sample rests with the top ten. The sample consisted of naive CD4+ T cells from blood. The cell subset or site label on this specimen signifies: true naive CD4+ T cells. Source of these receptors: a woman aged 18-30 years in good health.

The chain is built from TRBV7-3 and TRBJ2-2; possible D gene TRBD1, 5 bases. CDR1 is SGHTA, CDR2 FQGTGA, per germline. V gave up 3 bases and J gave up 4 bases, with 12 bases separating them. The CDR3 covers 15 residues. The CDR3 is CASSFGAGLTGELFF. DNA of the CDR3: TGTGCCAGCAGCTTTGGGGCAGGTCTCACCGGGGAGCTGTTTTTT. Complete variable domain (other parts from reference TRBV7-3 and TRBJ2-2): GAGVSQTPSNKVTEKGKYVELRCDPISGHTALYWYRQSLGQGPEFLIYFQGTGAADDSGLPNDRFFAVRPEGSVSTLKIQRTERGDSAVYLCASSFGAGLTGELFFGEGSRLTVL.

This clone was recorded a few times. The V gene is TRBV10-3, the J gene TRBJ2-1; a weak D match, TRBD1 (6 bases). The length of the CDR3 is 15 residues. V gave up 5 bases and J gave up 0 bases, with 11 bases separating them. Germline CDR1 and CDR2: ENHRY and SYGVKD. The CDR3 nucleotides are TGTGCCATCAGTAGACAGGACAGCTCCTACAATGAGCAGTTCTTC. This translates into CAISRQDSSYNEQFF.

This chain joins TRBV7-7 and TRBJ2-5; a weak D match, TRBD2 (5 bases). V was trimmed by 1 base and J by 2 bases, leaving 11 bases between them. The CDR3 covers 15 residues. The germline V gene has CDR1 SSHAT and CDR2 FNYEAQ (reference sequence). The CDR3 sequence is CASSLGGSPQETQYF. As DNA, the CDR3 is TGTGCCAGCAGCTTAGGAGGGAGTCCTCAAGAGACCCAGTACTTC.

V and J are TRBV29-1 and TRBJ2-7; D is perhaps TRBD1 (7 bases). Germline CDR1 and CDR2: SQVTM and ANQGSEA. CDR3 length: 13 residues. Trimming pared 3 bases from V and 2 bases from J, leaving 11 bases between. The CDR3 DNA follows: TGCAGCGTTGAGGGCAGGGGGGCCTACGAGCAGTACTTC. This encodes CSVEGRGAYEQYF.

This clone turned up a few times. The rearrangement links TRBV25-1 to TRBJ1-1; no reliable D call. Germline CDR1 is MGHDK and CDR2 is SYGVNS. There are 13 residues in the CDR3. V was trimmed by 0 bases and J by 5 bases, leaving 7 bases between them. The chain's CDR3 is CASSEYGSTEAFF. In nucleotides, the CDR3 is TGTGCCAGCAGTGAATATGGGAGTACTGAAGCTTTCTTT. The full variable domain, with the rest looked up from reference TRBV25-1 and TRBJ1-1, is EADIYQTPRYLVIGTGKKITLECSQTMGHDKMYWYQQDPGMELHLIHYSYGVNSTEKGDLSSESTVSRIRTEHFPLTLESARPSHTSQYLCASSEYGSTEAFFGQGTRLTVV.

This clone turned up a few times. The J gene is TRBJ2-7, the V gene TRBV29-1; TRBD2 matches 9 bases. Germline CDR1 is SQVTM and CDR2 is ANQGSEA. V shed 4 bases and J 4 bases; nucleotides not matched to a gene: 11. The CDR3 is 15 residues long. The CDR3 region has the DNA TGCAGCGTTGCCCCCCGGGTTAGCGGGGGATACGAGCAGTACTTC. The encoded protein is CSVAPRVSGGYEQYF.

The chain is built from TRBV7-3 and TRBJ2-1, with 11 bases matching TRBD2. Unmatched junction bases numbered 2, after V lost 4 bases and J lost 3 bases. CDR1 is SGHTA, CDR2 FQGTGA, per germline. This CDR3 spans 15 amino acids. The CDR3, as DNA: TGTGCCAGCAGCTCCGGGACTAGCGGCTACAATGAGCAGTTCTTC. Amino acids: CASSSGTSGYNEQFF. The variable domain in full, completed from reference TRBV7-3 and TRBJ2-1, reads GAGVSQTPSNKVTEKGKYVELRCDPISGHTALYWYRQSLGQGPEFLIYFQGTGAADDSGLPNDRFFAVRPEGSVSTLKIQRTERGDSAVYLCASSSGTSGYNEQFFGPGTRLTVL.

This clone appeared a few times. The V and J genes are TRBV13 and TRBJ2-1, with 7 positions matching TRBD1. The V segment lost 2 bases and the J segment 0 bases; nucleotides outside the gene matches: 1. The length of the CDR3 is 15 residues. The V gene's germline CDR1 is PRHDT and CDR2 FYEKMQ (reference sequence). CDR3 protein: CASSLTGVSYNEQFF. In DNA, the CDR3 is TGTGCCAGCAGCTTAACAGGGGTCTCCTACAATGAGCAGTTCTTC.

The gene calls are TRBV30 and TRBJ2-3; D not certain. V was shortened by 5 bases and J by 4 bases, with 19 bases between the two germline ends. The CDR3 is 15 residues long. Germline loops: CDR1 GTSNPN, CDR2 SVGIG (reference sequence). The CDR3 DNA reads TGTGCCTGGGACTCAAGAAACCTAGGATCAGATACGCAGTATTTT. It specifies CAWDSRNLGSDTQYF.

This clone was counted between two and nine times. The rearrangement links TRBV29-1 to TRBJ2-7; TRBD1 agrees at 11 bases. CDR1 is SQVTM and CDR2 is ANQGSEA in the germline V gene. V lost 6 bases to trimming and J lost 1 base; unmatched junction nucleotides: 5. The CDR3 loop spans 14 amino acids. Here the CDR3 DNA reads TGCAGCGTACACGGACAGGGGGCTTCCTACGAGCAGTACTTC. Its protein is CSVHGQGASYEQYF.

The chain uses TRBV15 and TRBJ2-7; D is possibly TRBD1 (5 bases). Trimming left V 4 bases short and J 1 base short, with 23 bases between. This CDR3 region has 18 residues. Germline V lookup: CDR1 LNHNV, CDR2 YYDKDF (reference sequence). This chain's CDR3 is CATSMPRPSRARSYEQYF. For the CDR3, the DNA is TGTGCCACCAGCATGCCCCGTCCCAGCAGGGCAAGGTCCTACGAGCAGTACTTC.

The sample holds a few counts of this clone. The chain uses TRBV7-3 and TRBJ2-3; 11 bases match TRBD2. The CDR3 is made up of 17 amino acids. Germline CDR1 is SGHTA and CDR2 is FQGTGA. The V gene end was trimmed by 6 bases and the J gene end by 0 bases; junction bases not matched to a gene: 8. The CDR3 sequence: CASSLGLAAGSTDTQYF. The CDR3, as DNA: TGTGCCAGCAGTTTGGGACTAGCGGCCGGTAGCACAGATACGCAGTATTTT.

The chain employs TRBV21-1 and TRBJ1-5; whether TRBD1, the table's D call, matches the DNA was not checked. TRBV21-1 is an annotated pseudogene. The CDR3 consists of 15 residues. The chain's CDR3 is CASSKTDYSNQPQHF. In DNA form, the CDR3 reads TGTGCCAGCAGCAAGACAGATTATAGCAATCAGCCCCAGCATTTT.

This clone has only a few counts. This chain connects TRBV30 to TRBJ2-1; TRBD2 aligns across 12 bases. CDR3 length: 15 amino acids. In germline, CDR1 is GTSNPN, CDR2 SVGIG (reference sequence). V was clipped by 8 bases and J by 6 bases; unmatched bases: 11. The CDR3 sequence is CARSRASGRGNEQFF. CDR3 in DNA: TGTGCCCGAAGTCGGGCTAGCGGGAGGGGCAATGAGCAGTTCTTC.

The rearrangement links TRBV4-2 to TRBJ2-1, with 10 bases matching TRBD2. Germline loops: CDR1 LGHNA, CDR2 YNFKEQ. After removal of 1 base from V and 9 bases from J, the junction contained 6 bases not matched to a gene. The CDR3 sequence is 15 residues long. CDR3 sequence (DNA): TGTGCCAGCAGCCAAGGGACTAGCGGAGGGGGTGAGCAGTTCTTC. It yields the protein CASSQGTSGGGEQFF.

This clone has just a few counts. At the DNA level, this CDR3 is encoded by other sequences in the same sample as well. V and J are TRBV9 and TRBJ2-2; weak D call: TRBD2 (5 bases). The V gene's germline CDR1 is SGDLS and CDR2 YYNGEE. The V end lost 2 bases, the J end lost 1 base, and 9 bases lay between the germline ends. There are 15 residues in the CDR3. CDR3 bases: TGTGCCAGCAGCGTGGGCGGACTGAACACCGGGGAGCTGTTTTTT. Translating gives CASSVGGLNTGELFF.

The rearrangement uses TRBV4-1 and TRBJ2-5; 8 bases are shared with TRBD1. The junction had 8 bases not matched to a gene; V was cut back by 6 bases and J by 2 bases. The CDR3 consists of 15 residues. In germline, CDR1 is MGHRA, CDR2 YSYEKL. The CDR3 reads CASSRGQGGQETQYF. The DNA for the CDR3 is TGCGCCAGCAGTCGCGGACAGGGTGGACAAGAGACCCAGTACTTC.

The chain uses TRBV15 and TRBJ1-4; a possible D gene is TRBD1 (5 bases). V dropped 3 bases and J dropped 3 bases, with 11 bases sitting between them. Germline-derived CDR1 and CDR2 are LNHNV and YYDKDF (reference sequence). The CDR3 consists of 15 residues. In DNA, the CDR3 is TGTGCCACCAGCAGGGGCGGGGGAGCTAATGAAAAACTGTTTTTT. It yields the protein CATSRGGGANEKLFF.

CDR3 sequence: CASSPGQERTPEAFF. The CDR3 DNA is TGCGCCAGCAGCCCTGGACAGGAGCGAACGCCTGAAGCTTTCTTT. The chain uses TRBV5-1 and TRBJ1-1; 7 bases are shared with TRBD1. The trim removed 4 bases at V and 6 bases at J, leaving 12 bases unmatched. Germline V gene lookup returns CDR1 SGHRS and CDR2 YFSETQ. The CDR3 has 15 amino acids.

This clone was picked up a small number of times. V is TRBV7-9 and J is TRBJ2-6; D is perhaps TRBD1 (6 bases). CDR1 and CDR2 (germline): SEHNR, FQNEAQ (reference sequence). The CDR3 is 17 amino acids. The V gene lost 5 bases and the J gene lost 1 base, with 15 bases spanning the gap. The CDR3 protein is CASSPARGLSGANVLTF. CDR3 nucleotides: TGTGCCAGCAGCCCCGCTAGGGGGTTATCTGGGGCCAACGTCCTGACTTTC.

There are a few counts of this clone. The chain employs TRBV28 and TRBJ1-2; D is unclear. CDR3 length equals 16 residues. CDR1 and CDR2 (germline): MDHEN, SYDVKM. Trimming shortened V by 1 base and J by 4 bases, and 16 bases separated the two germline ends. The CDR3: CASSLSAELAIYGYTF. Here the CDR3 DNA reads TGTGCCAGCAGTTTATCCGCAGAATTGGCCATCTATGGCTACACCTTC.

This clone was seen more than once but under ten times. This chain's CDR3 is CASSPGDRNNEQFF. CDR3 bases: TGTGCCAGCAGTCCCGGGGACAGAAACAATGAGCAGTTCTTC. The gene calls are TRBV28 and TRBJ2-1; 7 bases are a match to TRBD1. The CDR3 covers 14 residues. Germline V gene sequence: CDR1 MDHEN, CDR2 SYDVKM. V trimming: 5 bases; J trimming: 5 bases; junction bases outside the gene matches: 6.